One and the same sample provided the 15 T cell receptor beta chains below, sequenced in a study of T cells in Graves' hyperthyroidism and ophthalmopathy. Using RNA transcripts as the source, TCR beta CDR3 regions were amplified. RT-PCR in the first round (using the HTBI primer set) targeted the TCR CDR3. Using its own MiXCR run on the multiplex PCR reads, TCRdb lists one record per CDR3 protein. The repertoire consists of approximately 360,000 distinct CDR3 sequences, with 15% to 19% occurring once and the leading ten covering around 30%. The sequenced material came from blood. These receptors were obtained from a woman aged 18-29 years with Graves' hyperthyroidism that later progressed to Graves' ophthalmopathy.

This clonotype has just a few counts. The chain carries TRBV11-2 and TRBJ2-6; the D gene is possibly TRBD2 (7 bases). This CDR3 is built from 17 residues. From germline, CDR1 is SGHAT and CDR2 FQNNGV. Trimming stripped 2 bases from V and 2 bases from J, with 13 bases between. As DNA, the CDR3 is TGTGCCAGCAGCTTATCGTCGGGGGGCGCTGGGGCCAACGTCCTGACTTTC. Protein product: CASSLSSGGAGANVLTF. Based on the CDR3 plus reference TRBV11-2 and TRBJ2-6, the full variable domain is EAGVAQSPRYKIIEKRQSVAFWCNPISGHATLYWYQQILGQGPKLLIQFQNNGVVDDSQLPKDRFSAERLKGVDSTLKIQPAKLEDSAVYLCASSLSSGGAGANVLTFGAGSRLTVL.

This clonotype has at least ten counts. The chain is built from TRBV6-2 or TRBV6-3 and TRBJ1-5; 8 bases map to TRBD1. Trimming took 5 bases from V and 3 from J; bases not matched to a gene: 3. CDR3 length: 14 residues. Germline V lookup: CDR1 MNHEY, CDR2 SVGEGT. The CDR3 reads CASSQGQVNQPQHF. DNA for the CDR3: TGTGCCAGCAGTCAGGGACAGGTCAATCAGCCCCAGCATTTT.

This chain links TRBV20-1 with TRBJ2-2, with 16 positions matching TRBD2. The CDR3 runs to 17 residues. J was trimmed by 5 bases and V by 6 bases; bases with no gene match: 9. Per germline, CDR1 DFQATT and CDR2 SNEGSKA (reference sequence). The CDR3 DNA reads as TGCAGTGCCCCGTTACCGGGACTAGCGGGAGGGACCGGGGAGCTGTTTTTT. Its protein product is CSAPLPGLAGGTGELFF.

This clonotype was counted at least ten times. In nucleotides, the CDR3 is TGCGCCAGCAGCGACAGGGGTACTTCCACCGGGGAGCTGTTTTTT. Translating it yields CASSDRGTSTGELFF. The chain couples TRBV5-1 to TRBJ2-2, with 8 positions matching TRBD1. V shed 4 bases, J shed 4 bases, and the junction held 6 bases outside the gene matches. From germline, CDR1 is SGHRS and CDR2 YFSETQ. The CDR3 runs to 15 residues.

This clonotype was detected many times. This chain uses TRBV27 with TRBJ2-2; D unresolved. Germline-derived CDR1 and CDR2 are MNHEY and SMNVEV (reference sequence). V shed 4 bases and J shed 0 bases, with 12 bases lying between them. CDR3 length equals 16 residues. CDR3 bases: TGTGCCAGCAGTTCAGTGCGTCCCGCGAACACCGGGGAGCTGTTTTTT. Its translation: CASSSVRPANTGELFF.

As regards this clonotype: This sequence may be a read error, since a much larger clone differs from it by one base. The chain has TRBV7-8 and TRBJ2-1; D is uncertain. The CDR3 length is 12 residues. Trimming cost V 6 bases and J 2 bases, with 5 bases left between them. Germline CDR1 is SGHVS and CDR2 is FQNEAQ. Written as DNA, the CDR3 is TGTGCCAGCAGACCTACCTACAATGAGCAGTTCTTC. Its translation: CASRPTYNEQFF.

In the case of this clonotype: A much larger clone lies one base from this, so it may be a read error. The chain has TRBV7-3 and TRBJ2-6; unclear D gene. Deletions cut 8 bases from V and 0 bases from J, with 17 bases between. Germline loops: CDR1 SGHTA, CDR2 FQGTGA. The CDR3 runs 17 residues. The CDR3 region has the DNA TGTGCCAGCGGCCCCCCGGCGTGGGACTCTGGGGCCAACGTCCTGACTTTC. It encodes CASGPPAWDSGANVLTF.

Worth noting for this clonotype: With a much larger clone just one base away, this may be a read error. The CDR3 region has the DNA TGTGCCAGCTCACCACGGGACAGAACCAATGAGCAGCTCTTC. The encoded protein is CASSPRDRTNEQLF. V usage is TRBV18 and J usage is TRBJ2-1; 7 bases map to TRBD1. The germline gives CDR1 KGHSH, CDR2 LQKENI. The CDR3 is 14 amino acids. The full variable domain, its missing parts supplied by reference TRBV18 and TRBJ2-1, is NAGVMQNPRHLVRRRGQEARLRCSPMKGHSHVYWYRQLPEEGLKFMVYLQKENIIDESGMPKERFSAEFPKEGPSILRIQQVVRGDSAAYFCASSPRDRTNEQLFGPGTRLTVL.

As to this clonotype: At one boundary the junction diverges from the germline segment, which might be a read error. J is TRBJ2-5 and V is TRBV2, with no clear D. Germline V CDR1 and CDR2: SNHLY, FYNNEI. The CDR3 is 16 amino acids. This CDR3 is CASSGSAAPNEEAQYF. In DNA form, the CDR3 reads TGTGCCAGCAGTGGCTCTGCAGCGCCGAACGAAGAGGCCCAGTACTTC.

This clonotype was detected ten times or more. The chain employs TRBV12-3 or TRBV12-4 and TRBJ2-5, with 7 bases lining up with TRBD1. The V segment lost 9 bases and the J segment 3 bases; nucleotides outside the gene matches: 16. The CDR3 contains 16 residues. The chain's CDR3 is CASRGTTGWGKETQYF. CDR3 nucleotides: TGTGCCAGTAGGGGGACGACAGGGTGGGGGAAAGAGACCCAGTACTTC.

This clonotype was observed at least ten times. V and J are TRBV10-3 and TRBJ2-1; tentatively, D is TRBD1 or TRBD2 (5 bases each). The germline V gene encodes CDR1 ENHRY and CDR2 SYGVKD. V lost 7 bases and J 10 bases, leaving 14 bases between the germline ends. There are 12 residues in the CDR3. The CDR3 DNA reads TGTGCCATCACCGGGGACCGGGTGGAGCAGTTCTTC. This sequence encodes CAITGDRVEQFF.

V usage is TRBV7-9 and J usage is TRBJ2-1; 12 nucleotides line up with TRBD2. The germline CDR1 and CDR2 sequences are SEHNR and FQNEAQ (reference sequence). V lost 5 bases and J lost 9; bases outside the gene matches: 14. The CDR3 has 17 amino acids. CDR3 in amino acids: CASSPRSQTSGRFEQFF. Here the CDR3 DNA reads TGTGCCAGCAGCCCGAGATCTCAGACTAGCGGGAGATTTGAGCAGTTCTTC.

The V gene is TRBV5-1, the J gene TRBJ2-3; TRBD2 matches at 9 bases. The CDR3 runs 16 residues. Germline lookup yields CDR1 SGHRS and CDR2 YFSETQ. V trimming: 4 bases; J trimming: 5 bases; junction bases outside the gene matches: 11. CDR3 in DNA: TGCGCCAGCAGCCAAGAGGTAGCGGGAGCGGTAGATACGCAGTATTTT. Translating gives CASSQEVAGAVDTQYF.

This clonotype was recorded many times. J is TRBJ1-1 and V is TRBV7-9, with D possibly matching TRBD1 (6 bases). Germline-derived CDR1 and CDR2 are SEHNR and FQNEAQ (reference sequence). Deletions cut 5 bases from V and 11 bases from J, with 18 bases between. The CDR3 length is 13 residues. CDR3 protein: CASSPSGGGGAFF. The CDR3 coding sequence is TGTGCCAGCAGCCCATCCGGGGGCGGCGGGGCTTTCTTT. The full variable domain, its missing parts supplied by reference TRBV7-9 and TRBJ1-1, is DTGVSQNPRHKITKRGQNVTFRCDPISEHNRLYWYRQTLGQGPEFLTYFQNEAQLEKSRLLSDRFSAERPKGSFSTLEIQRTEQGDSAMYLCASSPSGGGGAFFGQGTRLTVV.

Ten or more counts support this clonotype. The chain combines TRBV30 with TRBJ2-7, with 9 bases identical to TRBD1. The trim removed 3 bases at V and 5 bases at J, leaving 5 bases unmatched. The V gene's germline CDR1 is GTSNPN and CDR2 SVGIG (reference sequence). The CDR3 contains 13 residues. CDR3 residues: CAWRGQGDNEQYF. CDR3 DNA: TGTGCCTGGAGGGGACAGGGTGATAACGAGCAGTACTTC.